Shown below are 2 T cell receptor beta chains from a single sample sequenced in a study of blood T cell repertoires in COVID-19. Profiled with immunoSEQ multiplex PCR; TCRdb holds only in-frame clones, not every one. The table records approximately 220,000 clones, around four fifths of them present only once. Input material: peripheral blood. The source is an older woman with acute or convalescent COVID-19.

DNA of the CDR3: TGTGCCAGTAGCGGGACTAGCGGGGGGGCCGGGAATGAGCAGTTCTTC. Its protein product is CASSGTSGGAGNEQFF. The chain joins TRBV19 to TRBJ2-1; 16 bases agree with TRBD2. The CDR3 spans 16 residues. CDR1 and CDR2 from the germline V gene are LNHDA and SQIVND (reference sequence). The trim removed 6 bases at V and 7 bases at J, leaving 6 bases unmatched.

The V call is TRBV2, the J call TRBJ1-4, with 7 positions matching TRBD1. CDR3 length: 13 amino acids. Germline values: CDR1 SNHLY, CDR2 FYNNEI. Trimming cost V 6 bases and J 7 bases; bases outside gene matches: 5. Written as DNA, the CDR3 is TGTGCCAGCAGGGAGGGACAGCTTGAAAAACTGTTTTTT. Its translation is CASREGQLEKLFF.